Listed here is a single TCR beta chain. Its antigen is currently unknown. This record belongs to a study of shared clonotypes between healthy human individuals. Points from the study as a whole: Naive CD4 clonotypes were shared across several donors at 4% to 5%. The donor pool, a small one, limited the genetic and exposure-history diversity represented.

Per germline, CDR1 MNHEY and CDR2 SMNVEV (reference sequence). V lost 3 bases and J 1 base, leaving 23 bases between the germline ends. This CDR3 has 19 amino acids. The deep-level immunoSEQ assay was used. In the original processing: Junction-only immunoSEQ data arrived without quality scores, meaning filtering differed. The data were produced by immunoSEQ multiplex PCR, yet TCRdb's version contains in-frame clones alone and is incomplete. The V and J calls and clone size come from that table; D and trimming were worked out from the DNA. Among roughly 570,000 clones listed, roughly 98% were seen once. Positive CCR7 selection of CD45RO-negative cells yielded the naive CD8 cells, and terminally differentiated effector memory CD45RA+ cells were excluded.

Material for sequencing was naive CD8+ T cells sorted from blood. This TCR was recovered from a man between 25 and 39 years old in good health. The J gene is TRBJ2-3, the V gene TRBV27, with D possibly matching TRBD2 (5 bases). CDR3 region: CASSFCPPDSRKCTDTQYF. The DNA of the CDR3 is TGTGCCAGCAGTTTTTGCCCGCCGGACTCAAGAAAATGCACAGATACGCAGTATTTT.